A selection of T cell receptor beta chains follows, all from one sample in a study of blood T cell repertoires in COVID-19. TCRdb keeps only in-frame clones here, not all; method: immunoSEQ multiplex PCR. The sample carries approximately 36,000 clones, approximately 81% recorded once. The sequencing input was peripheral blood. These TCRs come from a man aged 55 to 69 with COVID-19, enrolled during active disease. Both conserved end residues are part of each CDR3. The D gene is left open where the match is weak. Not all rows give a size; the values are once, few, many and, for expanded clones, a class.

j_call clone_size v_call cdr3_length d_call cdr3_nt cdr3_aa
TRBJ2-6 NA TRBV5-1 16 NA TGCGCCAGCAGCTCCTCTCCCGTCTCTGGGGCCAACGTCCTGACTTTC CASSSSPVSGANVLTF
TRBJ2-1 NA TRBV28 16 NA TGTGCCAGCAGTGGCACAGGGATGGGCTCCTACAATGAGCAGTTCTTC CASSGTGMGSYNEQFF
TRBJ1-2 NA TRBV5-1 16 TRBD1 TGCGCCAGCAGCTTGGGCCCCGGGACAGCTATCTATGGCTACACCTTC CASSLGPGTAIYGYTF
TRBJ1-1 NA TRBV11-3 16 NA TGTGCCAGCAGCTTATACGGGGGGCGAATGTGCACTGAAGCTTTCTTT CASSLYGGRMCTEAFF
TRBJ1-1 NA TRBV18 14 NA TGTGCCAGCTCACCAAGAGACAGGAACACTGAAGCTTTCTTT CASSPRDRNTEAFF
TRBJ1-1 NA TRBV11-3 15 NA TGTGCCAGCAGCTTAGACTCAGGTCGGGGTACTGAAGCTTTCTTT CASSLDSGRGTEAFF
TRBJ1-1 NA TRBV6-2/TRBV6-3 16 NA TGTGCCAGCAGTGGAGCGATAGGAGGATTGAACACTGAAGCTTTCTTT CASSGAIGGLNTEAFF
TRBJ2-6 NA TRBV27 17 NA TGTGCCAGCAGTTTTGAACGGGTTTACTCTGGGGCCAACGTCCTGACTTTC CASSFERVYSGANVLTF
TRBJ2-1 once TRBV27 16 NA TGTGCCAGCAGTTTATTGGGCAGGGCCCTTCGCAATGAGCAGTTCTTC CASSLLGRALRNEQFF
TRBJ2-1 NA TRBV6-5 13 TRBD1 TGTGCCAGCAGAGCACGACAGGGGAGCGAGCAGTTCTTC CASRARQGSEQFF
TRBJ1-1 NA TRBV6-2/TRBV6-3 13 NA TGTGCCAGCAGTTACTCAGGGGCCACTGAAGCTTTCTTT CASSYSGATEAFF
TRBJ2-1 once TRBV5-4 12 NA TGTGCCAGCAGTTCCCCCCAGAATGAGCAGTTCTTC CASSSPQNEQFF
TRBJ2-2 NA TRBV4-1 16 NA TGCGCCAGCAGCCAAGAGGGACTGGGGGGAACCGGGGAGCTGTTTTTT CASSQEGLGGTGELFF
TRBJ1-6 NA TRBV6-5 15 TRBD1 TGTGCCAGCAGTTACTCAGGGACAGATAATTCACCCCTCCACTTT CASSYSGTDNSPLHF
TRBJ1-6 NA TRBV27 13 NA TGTGCCAGCACCCCGGGACTTTATTCACCCCTCCACTTT CASTPGLYSPLHF
TRBJ2-5 NA TRBV6-5 15 TRBD2 TGTGCCAGCAGTTCAGGGACTAGCGGGAGAGAGACCCAGTACTTC CASSSGTSGRETQYF
TRBJ1-1 NA TRBV6-2/TRBV6-3 15 NA TGTGCCAGCAGTCCACGGGGAGGAATGAACACTGAAGCTTTCTTT CASSPRGGMNTEAFF
TRBJ1-5 NA TRBV18 13 NA TGTGCCAGCTCCGGGGGTCGCGATCAGCCCCAGCATTTT CASSGGRDQPQHF
TRBJ1-3 few TRBV29-1 13 NA TGCAGCGTTGAGCCCCAGGCGGGAAACACCATATATTTT CSVEPQAGNTIYF
TRBJ1-2 NA TRBV6-5 14 TRBD1 TGTGCCAGCAGTTCGGGACAGGGGAGGTTTGGCTACACCTTC CASSSGQGRFGYTF
TRBJ1-2 NA TRBV2 13 NA TGTGCCAGCAGTGAGTTCTCAGACTATGGCTACACCTTC CASSEFSDYGYTF
TRBJ2-6 NA TRBV29-1 18 TRBD1 TGCAGCGCCCGGACCCCCTCGGTGACAGGGGCTGGGGCCAACGTCCTGACTTTC CSARTPSVTGAGANVLTF
TRBJ1-2 NA TRBV6-5 13 NA TGTGCCAGCAGTTACGCGGGTAACTATGGCTACACCTTC CASSYAGNYGYTF
TRBJ1-2 NA TRBV30 13 NA TGTGCCTGGAACAGGGTTTTCGCCTATGGCTACACCTTC CAWNRVFAYGYTF
TRBJ2-5 NA TRBV11-2 15 NA TGTGCCAGCAGCCTGCTACCCGGGACACAAGAGACCCAGTACTTC CASSLLPGTQETQYF
TRBJ1-2 NA TRBV14 16 TRBD1 TGTGCCAGCAGCGCGGGGCCGGGACAGGGGATTCGTGGCTACACCTTC CASSAGPGQGIRGYTF
TRBJ2-1 once TRBV6-6 17 TRBD1 TGTGCCAGCAGTCCAACAGGGGCGAGGGGAATCTACAATGAGCAGTTCTTC CASSPTGARGIYNEQFF
TRBJ2-7 NA TRBV5-1 14 NA TGCGCCAGCAGCTTGGACGGGGGTTTCTACGAGCAGTACTTC CASSLDGGFYEQYF
TRBJ1-2 few TRBV19 14 NA TGTGCCAGTAGTATAAACAGGGTGTCATATGGCTACACCTTC CASSINRVSYGYTF
TRBJ2-7 few TRBV28 11 TRBD2 TGTGCCAGCAGTTTACGGGAGGAAGAGTACTTC CASSLREEEYF
TRBJ1-1 NA TRBV6-5 14 TRBD1 TGTGCCAGCAGCCGGGGACAGGGTGGTACTGAAGCTTTCTTT CASSRGQGGTEAFF
TRBJ1-4 NA TRBV27 19 NA TGTGCCAGCTCGGATGGGAATGGATGGGGGGGGCTGTTTGGGCAGAAACTGTTTTTT CASSDGNGWGGLFGQKLFF
TRBJ1-5 NA TRBV27 15 NA TGTGCCAGCAGTTCTACGAGACTCAGCAATCAGCCCCAGCATTTT CASSSTRLSNQPQHF
TRBJ2-5 NA TRBV4-1 14 TRBD1 TGCGCCAGCAGTCGACAGGGGCCTAAAGAGACCCAGTACTTC CASSRQGPKETQYF
TRBJ1-5 NA TRBV18 15 NA TGTGCCAGCTCGTCGGGACAACGAAGCAATCAGCCCCAGCATTTT CASSSGQRSNQPQHF
TRBJ2-1 NA TRBV3-1/TRBV3-2 15 NA TGTGCCAGCAGCGGACGGGAGAGCTCCTACAATGAGCAGTTCTTC CASSGRESSYNEQFF
TRBJ2-2 NA TRBV5-1 15 NA TGCGCCAGCAGGCCGGGTACTCCAAACACCGGGGAGCTGTTTTTT CASRPGTPNTGELFF
TRBJ2-7 once TRBV21-1 15 NA TGTGCCAGCAGCGACTTAGGACAGCGCCCCTACGAGCAGTACTTC CASSDLGQRPYEQYF